A selection of T cell receptor beta chains follows, all from one sample in a study of T cells after yellow fever vaccination. TCRdb redid the calling of the 5' RACE reads with MiXCR, one entry per CDR3 protein. The sample contains more than 300,000 distinct CDR3 sequences, approximately 7% of which appear only once. Specimen: PBMCs, collected more than 35 days after the first yellow fever vaccination. These receptors came from a young man who received the YFV17D yellow fever vaccine. CDR3s include the opening cysteine and the closing phenylalanine or tryptophan. Fields, in order: D gene, J gene, clone size, CDR3 length, V gene, CDR3 DNA, CDR3 protein. A D gene is named only where the DNA matches it firmly. Clone size is given for some rows only: seen once, a few or many times, or a class if the clone is expanded.

D: .; J: TRBJ2-3; size: few; length: 12; V: TRBV7-3; DNA: TGTGCCAGCAGCTTAAATCTTGGACCGCAGTATTTT; CDR3: CASSLNLGPQYF
D: .; J: TRBJ2-1; size: few; length: 13; V: TRBV5-1; DNA: TGCGCCAGCAGCTTGATAGGGTACAATGAGCAGTTCTTC; CDR3: CASSLIGYNEQFF
D: .; J: TRBJ2-7; size: few; length: 11; V: TRBV29-1; DNA: TGCAGCGGGGGTTCGGGTAACGAGCAGTACTTC; CDR3: CSGGSGNEQYF
D: .; J: TRBJ2-3; size: few; length: 15; V: TRBV20-1; DNA: TGCAGTGCTAGACCCATCGACAGGTACACAGATACGCAGTATTTT; CDR3: CSARPIDRYTDTQYF
D: TRBD1; J: TRBJ2-5; size: once; length: 14; V: TRBV5-1; DNA: TGCGCCAGCAGCGGCGGGACAGGGATGAAGACCCAGTACTTC; CDR3: CASSGGTGMKTQYF
D: .; J: TRBJ2-3; size: many; length: 14; V: TRBV7-2; DNA: TGTGCCAGCAGCACATACTTAAGCACAGATACGCAGTATTTT; CDR3: CASSTYLSTDTQYF
D: .; J: TRBJ1-6; size: many; length: 14; V: TRBV7-6; DNA: TGTGCCAGCAGCCTGCGACAGGCTAGTTCACCCCTCCACTTT; CDR3: CASSLRQASSPLHF
D: TRBD2; J: TRBJ2-3; size: .; length: 15; V: TRBV7-9; DNA: TGTGCCAGCAGCTTACTAGCGGGATTCACAGATACGCAGTATTTT; CDR3: CASSLLAGFTDTQYF
D: .; J: TRBJ1-2; size: .; length: 15; V: TRBV14; DNA: TGTGCCAGCAGCCCCGGGGCAGGGAGCAACTATGGCTACACCTTC; CDR3: CASSPGAGSNYGYTF
D: .; J: TRBJ2-1; size: few; length: 15; V: TRBV5-1; DNA: TGCGCCAGCACCTCCCCCTCGGGGTACCACAATGAGCAGTTCTTC; CDR3: CASTSPSGYHNEQFF
D: TRBD1; J: TRBJ1-1; size: .; length: 13; V: TRBV7-3; DNA: TGTGCCAGCAGCGCAGAACAGGGGGCAGAAGCTTTCTTT; CDR3: CASSAEQGAEAFF
D: .; J: TRBJ2-3; size: few; length: 13; V: TRBV4-1; DNA: TGCGCCAGCAGCCAAGTGAGCGGCAATACGCAGTATTTT; CDR3: CASSQVSGNTQYF
D: .; J: TRBJ2-2; size: few; length: 17; V: TRBV5-1; DNA: TGCGCCAGCAGCTTAGAACCTACGTCATCTTACACCGGGGAGCTGTTTTTT; CDR3: CASSLEPTSSYTGELFF
D: .; J: TRBJ2-2; size: many; length: 14; V: TRBV15; DNA: TGTGCCACCAGCGCACGCCCCGGTGCCGGGGAGCTGTTTTTT; CDR3: CATSARPGAGELFF
D: .; J: TRBJ2-5; size: few; length: 15; V: TRBV3-1; DNA: TGTGCCAGCAGCCAAGGACTAACGTACCAAGAGACCCAGTACTTC; CDR3: CASSQGLTYQETQYF
D: .; J: TRBJ2-7; size: .; length: 15; V: TRBV4-1; DNA: TGCGCCAGCAGCCAAGTGGTGGGAGCCTCCTACGAGCAGTACTTC; CDR3: CASSQVVGASYEQYF
D: .; J: TRBJ2-3; size: .; length: 14; V: TRBV25-1; DNA: TGTGCCAGCAGTGAATGGCTAGCGACAGATACGCAGTATTTT; CDR3: CASSEWLATDTQYF
D: .; J: TRBJ2-5; size: .; length: 13; V: TRBV5-6; DNA: TGTGCCAGCAGCCTGGGCCTGTCGGAGACCCAGTACTTC; CDR3: CASSLGLSETQYF
D: TRBD1; J: TRBJ2-5; size: few; length: 14; V: TRBV29-1; DNA: TGCAGCGTTGGGCAGCGGACAGGCCAAGAGACCCAGTACTTC; CDR3: CSVGQRTGQETQYF
D: .; J: TRBJ1-5; size: .; length: 14; V: TRBV3-1; DNA: TGTGCCAGCAGCCAAGACAAAGGGTTCAAACCCCAGCATTTT; CDR3: CASSQDKGFKPQHF
D: TRBD1; J: TRBJ2-1; size: .; length: 17; V: TRBV3-1; DNA: TGTGCCAGCACCCCTACCCCGACAGGGGGCCTTAACAATGAGCAGTTCTTC; CDR3: CASTPTPTGGLNNEQFF
D: .; J: TRBJ2-7; size: many; length: 15; V: TRBV12-3/TRBV12-4; DNA: TGTGCCAGCAGTTCCCACCAGACAGCGACCTACGAGCAGTACTTC; CDR3: CASSSHQTATYEQYF
D: TRBD1; J: TRBJ1-1; size: .; length: 14; V: TRBV13; DNA: TGTGCCAGCAGCTTAAGGGGACAGAGGTATGAAGCTTTCTTT; CDR3: CASSLRGQRYEAFF
D: .; J: TRBJ2-5; size: .; length: 15; V: TRBV5-4; DNA: TGTGCCAGCAGCTTTAGGGAGTGGCGGCAAGAGACCCAGTACTTC; CDR3: CASSFREWRQETQYF
D: .; J: TRBJ2-3; size: .; length: 16; V: TRBV7-9; DNA: TGTGCCAGCAGCTCCCCTTCGAGCCCCGGGGCGGGTACGCAGTATTTT; CDR3: CASSSPSSPGAGTQYF
D: .; J: TRBJ2-3; size: few; length: 10; V: TRBV9; DNA: TGTGCCAGCTCCCCGAATACGCAGTATTTT; CDR3: CASSPNTQYF
D: .; J: TRBJ1-6; size: many; length: 14; V: TRBV19; DNA: TGTGCCACTCGCCTCCTTGGCATGGGGTCACCCCTCCACTTT; CDR3: CATRLLGMGSPLHF
D: TRBD2; J: TRBJ2-7; size: .; length: 15; V: TRBV20-1; DNA: TGCAGTGCTCGCCCTCCAGCGGGGCACACCTACGAGCAGTACTTC; CDR3: CSARPPAGHTYEQYF
D: .; J: TRBJ2-7; size: few; length: 18; V: TRBV2; DNA: TGTGCCAGCAGCCCGGAAGATCTGACAGGGAGGAGCTCCTACGAGCAGTACTTC; CDR3: CASSPEDLTGRSSYEQYF
D: TRBD1; J: TRBJ2-4; size: .; length: 16; V: TRBV12-3/TRBV12-4; DNA: TGTGCCAGCAGCCCTTGGACAGGGATAGCCAAAAACATTCAGTACTTC; CDR3: CASSPWTGIAKNIQYF
D: .; J: TRBJ2-3; size: .; length: 14; V: TRBV11-3; DNA: TGTGCCAGCAGCTTAGGTAGCTACTCGAATACGCAGTATTTT; CDR3: CASSLGSYSNTQYF
D: TRBD1; J: TRBJ1-5; size: few; length: 14; V: TRBV29-1; DNA: TGCAGCGTGTCGGACAGGGGGCTCAATCAGCCCCAGCATTTT; CDR3: CSVSDRGLNQPQHF
D: .; J: TRBJ2-1; size: many; length: 14; V: TRBV7-8; DNA: TGTGCCAGCAGCTTACGGGCCTTATACAATGAGCAGTTCTTC; CDR3: CASSLRALYNEQFF
D: .; J: TRBJ2-3; size: many; length: 14; V: TRBV5-1; DNA: TGCGCCAGCAGCTTGGCCGGTAGCACAGATACGCAGTATTTT; CDR3: CASSLAGSTDTQYF
D: TRBD1; J: TRBJ2-3; size: many; length: 15; V: TRBV7-2; DNA: TGTGCCAGCAGCCCCTGGGACAGGGGGGTTGATACGCAGTATTTT; CDR3: CASSPWDRGVDTQYF
D: .; J: TRBJ2-1; size: few; length: 13; V: TRBV9; DNA: TGTGCCAGCAGCGTAGTACTAGGCAATGAGCAGTTCTTC; CDR3: CASSVVLGNEQFF
D: .; J: TRBJ2-5; size: .; length: 15; V: TRBV12-3/TRBV12-4; DNA: TGTGCCAGCAGTTTCCTCGGGGTCACCCAAGAGACCCAGTACTTC; CDR3: CASSFLGVTQETQYF
D: .; J: TRBJ1-4; size: .; length: 15; V: TRBV5-6; DNA: TGTGCCAGCAGCTGGGGTAGATTGACTAATGAAAAACTGTTTTTT; CDR3: CASSWGRLTNEKLFF
D: TRBD1; J: TRBJ1-4; size: few; length: 15; V: TRBV12-3/TRBV12-4; DNA: TGTGCCAGCAGTTTGGATACAGGGGCGACAGAAAAACTGTTTTTT; CDR3: CASSLDTGATEKLFF
D: .; J: TRBJ2-3; size: many; length: 15; V: TRBV4-2; DNA: TGTGCCAGCAGCTCTCACAGGGAGTACACAGATACGCAGTATTTT; CDR3: CASSSHREYTDTQYF
D: .; J: TRBJ2-3; size: many; length: 16; V: TRBV5-6; DNA: TGTGCCAGCAGCTTAGGATTGGGGGGGGCCGGGAATACGCAGTATTTT; CDR3: CASSLGLGGAGNTQYF
D: .; J: TRBJ1-5; size: few; length: 16; V: TRBV7-2; DNA: TGTGCCAGCAGCTTAGGGTCGGGGCAGGGTAATCAGCCCCAGCATTTT; CDR3: CASSLGSGQGNQPQHF
D: .; J: TRBJ1-2; size: few; length: 12; V: TRBV12-3/TRBV12-4; DNA: TGTGCCAGCAGTTTTTACAGCGGAGGCTACACCTTC; CDR3: CASSFYSGGYTF
D: .; J: TRBJ2-1; size: many; length: 14; V: TRBV15; DNA: TGTGCCACCAGCAGAGCCCTCGGACGCAATGAGCAGTTCTTC; CDR3: CATSRALGRNEQFF
D: .; J: TRBJ1-1; size: few; length: 16; V: TRBV4-3; DNA: TGCGCCAGCAGCCTAGGGGCGGGGGCCCTTAACACTGAAGCTTTCTTT; CDR3: CASSLGAGALNTEAFF
D: TRBD1; J: TRBJ2-5; size: .; length: 15; V: TRBV4-3; DNA: TGCGCCAGCAGCAGCTCGACAGGGGTGGCGGAGACCCAGTACTTC; CDR3: CASSSSTGVAETQYF
D: .; J: TRBJ1-5; size: .; length: 15; V: TRBV7-9; DNA: TGTGCCAGCAGCACCGACAGTAATAGCAATCAGCCCCAGCATTTT; CDR3: CASSTDSNSNQPQHF
D: TRBD1; J: TRBJ2-5; size: .; length: 15; V: TRBV24-1; DNA: TGTGCCACCAGTGATGCTCAGGGGGCGGGAGAGACCCAGTACTTC; CDR3: CATSDAQGAGETQYF
D: TRBD1; J: TRBJ1-5; size: many; length: 15; V: TRBV6-1; DNA: TGTGCCAGCAGTGGAGGCAGGGGGAGAAATCAGCCCCAGCATTTT; CDR3: CASSGGRGRNQPQHF
D: TRBD1; J: TRBJ1-4; size: .; length: 15; V: TRBV10-3; DNA: TGTGCCATCAGGAGGGCACAGGGGGCAGGGGAAAAACTGTTTTTT; CDR3: CAIRRAQGAGEKLFF